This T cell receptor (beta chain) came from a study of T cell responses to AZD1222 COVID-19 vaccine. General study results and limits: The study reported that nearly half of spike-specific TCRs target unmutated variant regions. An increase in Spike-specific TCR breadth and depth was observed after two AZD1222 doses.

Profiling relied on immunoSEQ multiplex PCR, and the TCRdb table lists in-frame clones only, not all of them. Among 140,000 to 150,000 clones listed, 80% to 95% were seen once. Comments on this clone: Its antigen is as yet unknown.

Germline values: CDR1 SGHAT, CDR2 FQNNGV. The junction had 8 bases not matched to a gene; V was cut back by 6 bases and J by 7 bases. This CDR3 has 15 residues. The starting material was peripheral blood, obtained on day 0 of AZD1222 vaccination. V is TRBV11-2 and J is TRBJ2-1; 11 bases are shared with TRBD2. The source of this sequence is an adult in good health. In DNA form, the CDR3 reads TGTGCCAGCAGGAGCCTAGCGGGAGGTAGGAATGAGCAGTTCTTC. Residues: CASRSLAGGRNEQFF.